Shown below are 19 T cell receptor beta chains from a single sample sequenced in a study of OX40 agonist ivuxolimab in advanced cancers. TCRdb's copy holds only in-frame clones and misses some; the assay was immunoSEQ multiplex PCR. The sample comprises tens of thousands of clones, around 84% of which are singletons, and around a quarter rests with the top ten. Specimen: CD4+ or CD8+ T cells sorted from blood, collected in a trial of the OX40 agonist ivuxolimab. These receptors were taken from an adult with an advanced solid tumor such as melanoma, head and neck, liver or kidney cancer.

This chain connects TRBV6-5 to TRBJ2-2; unclear D gene. The CDR3 extends over 14 amino acids. Trimming stripped 0 bases from V and 4 bases from J, with 6 bases between. From germline, CDR1 is MNHEY and CDR2 SVGAGI. The chain's CDR3 is CASSYSGGTGELFF. The CDR3 bases are TGTGCCAGCAGTTACTCGGGCGGCACCGGGGAGCTGTTTTTT.

The chain is built from TRBV9 and TRBJ1-1, with D unresolved. The germline V and J ends were trimmed by 0 bases and 0 bases, with 6 bases remaining between them. Germline V CDR1 and CDR2: SGDLS, YYNGEE. CDR3 size: 14 residues. The CDR3: CASSVGWVNTEAFF. The CDR3, as DNA: TGTGCCAGCAGCGTAGGATGGGTGAACACTGAAGCTTTCTTT.

In its sample, this clone was seen many times. This chain joins TRBV29-1 and TRBJ2-2; D not resolved. Per the germline V gene, CDR1 is SQVTM and CDR2 is ANQGSEA. The V and J ends lost 1 base and 3 bases respectively, with 12 bases between them. CDR3 size: 15 residues. The CDR3 DNA sequence: TGCAGCGTTGAAGGTACGGAGAGACACACCGGGGAGCTGTTTTTT. Amino acids: CSVEGTERHTGELFF.

The rearrangement links TRBV6-1 to TRBJ1-5; 7 nucleotides line up with TRBD1. With 7 bases clipped from V and 4 bases from J, the junction kept 4 bases outside the gene matches. The CDR3 contains 13 residues. Germline V gene data show CDR1 as MNHNS and CDR2 as SASEGT. The CDR3 region has the DNA TGTGCCAGCATGGGACAGATGAATCAGCCCCAGCATTTT. Translating it yields CASMGQMNQPQHF.

V usage is TRBV27 and J usage is TRBJ2-7; the D gene is possibly TRBD2 (5 bases). The CDR3 runs to 13 residues. The germline CDR1 and CDR2 sequences are MNHEY and SMNVEV (reference sequence). V lost 6 bases, J lost 3 bases, and 12 bases lay in between. DNA for the CDR3: TGTGCCAGCAGCCTTAATCGGGGCTACGAGCAGTACTTC. This encodes CASSLNRGYEQYF.

This clone appeared once. V gene TRBV19 combines with J gene TRBJ1-5, with 8 bases lining up with TRBD1. The junction had 9 bases not matched to a gene; V was cut back by 5 bases and J by 0 bases. CDR3 length: 17 amino acids. Per the germline V gene, CDR1 is LNHDA and CDR2 is SQIVND (reference sequence). The CDR3 sequence is CASSYGQGVNSNQPQHF. CDR3 nucleotides: TGTGCCAGTAGTTACGGACAGGGCGTCAATAGCAATCAGCCCCAGCATTTT.

The gene calls are TRBV9 and TRBJ2-5, with TRBD2 as a possible D gene (5 bases). CDR3 size: 16 residues. CDR1 is SGDLS, CDR2 YYNGEE, per germline. V lost 4 bases, J lost 4 bases, and 20 bases lay in between. The CDR3 DNA reads as TGTGCCAGCAGCACGACTTGGGCTTCGGGGTCAGAGACCCAGTACTTC. It translates to CASSTTWASGSETQYF.

DNA for the CDR3: TGTGCCAGCAGCTTATTCTCCGAAGGCTATAATTCACCCCTCCACTTT. Encoded protein: CASSLFSEGYNSPLHF. The V call is TRBV7-9, the J call TRBJ1-6; no reliable D call. The CDR3 spans 16 residues. Trimming took off 2 bases at V and 3 bases at J, with 11 bases between the two ends. Germline lookup yields CDR1 SEHNR and CDR2 FQNEAQ (reference sequence).

The chain joins TRBV19 to TRBJ1-3; D is unclear. This CDR3 region has 13 residues. V lost 5 bases, J lost 0 bases, and 5 bases lay in between. Germline assignment: CDR1 LNHDA and CDR2 SQIVND (reference sequence). CDR3 residues: CASSVRSGNTIYF. The CDR3, as DNA: TGTGCCAGTAGTGTCCGCTCTGGAAACACCATATATTTT.

Note on this clone: The same CDR3 can be traced to other DNA sequences in this sample. This sequence joins TRBV9 and TRBJ2-2; D ambiguous. Between the trimmed V and J ends, which lost 0 bases and 4 bases, there was a span of 4 bases. This CDR3 contains 13 residues. Germline V gene lookup returns CDR1 SGDLS and CDR2 YYNGEE. Here the CDR3 reads CASSVGVTGELFF. The CDR3, as DNA: TGTGCCAGCAGCGTAGGGGTCACCGGGGAGCTGTTTTTT.

The CDR3, as DNA: TGCGCCAGCAGACCGTTAGCAGGCTCCTACAATGAGCAGTTCTTC. It specifies CASRPLAGSYNEQFF. The V and J genes are TRBV10-2 and TRBJ2-1; no reliable D call. CDR1 is WSHSY, CDR2 SAAADI, per germline. V was shortened by 6 bases and J by 0 bases, with 12 bases between the two germline ends. This CDR3 comprises 15 residues.

J is TRBJ2-1 and V is TRBV30; 9 bases agree with TRBD1. The length of the CDR3 is 16 residues. Germline values: CDR1 GTSNPN, CDR2 SVGIG (reference sequence). V lost 5 bases, J lost 0 bases, and 8 bases stayed unmatched. CDR3 sequence reads: CAWVGGQGSSYNEQFF. CDR3 nucleotide sequence: TGTGCCTGGGTGGGAGGACAGGGGAGCTCCTACAATGAGCAGTTCTTC.

The V gene is TRBV5-4, the J gene TRBJ2-6, with D maybe TRBD1 (5 bases). This CDR3 is built from 14 residues. Per germline, CDR1 SGHNT and CDR2 YYREEE (reference sequence). The V end was cut by 4 bases, the J end by 4 bases, with 9 bases between. Written as DNA, the CDR3 is TGTGCCAGCAGCATGCCAGGGGGGGCCAACGTCCTGACTTTC. Translated, it gives CASSMPGGANVLTF.

A word on this clone: Other DNA sequences of this sample code for an identical CDR3. The chain has TRBV27 and TRBJ2-1; 10 bases fit TRBD1. In germline, CDR1 is MNHEY, CDR2 SMNVEV (reference sequence). The length of the CDR3 is 15 residues. The V gene end was trimmed by 3 bases and the J gene end by 5 bases; junction bases not matched to a gene: 4. CDR3 in DNA: TGTGCCAGCAGTTTGGCCGGGACAGGGGACAATGAGCAGTTCTTC. Protein: CASSLAGTGDNEQFF.

This clone turned up a few times. The V gene is TRBV7-9, the J gene TRBJ2-1, with D unclear. The length of the CDR3 is 16 residues. Trimming cost V 4 bases and J 8 bases, with 21 bases left between them. Germline V gene lookup returns CDR1 SEHNR and CDR2 FQNEAQ (reference sequence). CDR3 bases: TGTGCCAGCAGCTCCTCCCCTTTACGCGCCAACGATGAGCAGTTCTTC. Translating gives CASSSSPLRANDEQFF.

V usage is TRBV6-4 and J usage is TRBJ2-1, with 13 nucleotides matching TRBD2. This CDR3 is built from 18 residues. CDR1 is MRHNA and CDR2 is SNTAGT in the germline V gene. The trim removed 7 bases at V and 3 bases at J, leaving 12 bases unmatched. The CDR3 DNA follows: TGTGCCAGCACCTTGACTACTAGCGGGAGGGCCGTCTACAATGAGCAGTTCTTC. Translating gives CASTLTTSGRAVYNEQFF.

The J gene is TRBJ1-4, the V gene TRBV27; 7 nucleotides match TRBD1. The CDR3 runs to 14 residues. Germline values: CDR1 MNHEY, CDR2 SMNVEV (reference sequence). Germline trimming cut 3 bases from V and 8 bases from J; bases unmatched to any gene: 6. Here the CDR3 reads CASSLQGVYEKLFF. The CDR3 DNA reads TGTGCCAGCAGTTTGCAGGGGGTTTACGAAAAACTGTTTTTT.

This chain uses TRBV18 with TRBJ1-1, with TRBD1 identical over 8 bases. Trimming removed 4 bases from V and 0 bases from J; junction bases left unmatched: 4. CDR1 and CDR2 from the germline V gene are KGHSH and LQKENI. CDR3 length: 15 residues. For the CDR3, the DNA is TGTGCCAGCTCACTAAGACAGGGGATGAACACTGAAGCTTTCTTT. Translating it yields CASSLRQGMNTEAFF.

J is TRBJ2-7 and V is TRBV27, with D possibly called TRBD1 or TRBD2 (5 bases each). Germline assignment: CDR1 MNHEY and CDR2 SMNVEV (reference sequence). The V end was cut by 8 bases, the J end by 4 bases, with 15 bases between. This CDR3 has 13 amino acids. CDR3 in amino acids: CASSRDPGYEQYF. CDR3 sequence (DNA): TGTGCCAGCTCCCGGGACCCCGGGTACGAGCAGTACTTC.